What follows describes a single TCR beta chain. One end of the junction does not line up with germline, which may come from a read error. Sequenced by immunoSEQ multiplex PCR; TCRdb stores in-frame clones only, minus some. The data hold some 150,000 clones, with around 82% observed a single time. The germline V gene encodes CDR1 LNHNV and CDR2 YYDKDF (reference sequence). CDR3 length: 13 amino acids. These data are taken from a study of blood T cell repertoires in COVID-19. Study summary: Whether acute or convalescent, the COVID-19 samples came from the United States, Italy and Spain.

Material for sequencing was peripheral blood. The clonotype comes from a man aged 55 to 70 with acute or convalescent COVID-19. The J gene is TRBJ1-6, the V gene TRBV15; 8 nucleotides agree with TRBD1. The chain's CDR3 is CATRQGNDSPLHF. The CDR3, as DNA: TGTGCCACCCGACAGGGGAACGATTCGCCCCTCCACTTT.